The entry below gives a single TCR beta chain sequence along with its context. The data originate from a study of T cell responses to AZD1222 COVID-19 vaccine. TCRdb's copy holds only in-frame clones and misses some; the assay was immunoSEQ multiplex PCR. The sample includes 140,000 to 150,000 clones, around 93% seen only once; the top ten take roughly 3%. There are 15 residues in the CDR3. Trimming removed 0 bases at V and 2 bases at J, with 10 bases between. Looked up from germline, CDR1 is SGHNT and CDR2 is YYREEE (reference sequence). The sample in question was peripheral blood, obtained 28 days after the second AZD1222 dose. This clonotype originated in an adult who received the AZD1222 COVID-19 vaccine. The genes are TRBV5-4 and TRBJ2-3; tentatively, D is TRBD2 (6 bases). The DNA of the CDR3 is TGTGCCAGCAGCTTGGGGCTAGCGTACACAGATACGCAGTATTTT. This translates into CASSLGLAYTDTQYF.